This T cell receptor (beta chain) was obtained from a study of molecular identifiers for immune sequencing clone quantification. Naive CD8 T cell sorting was performed on the CD8+CD4-CCR7+CD45RA+ phenotype. This clonotype was seen many times. Trimming took 5 bases from V and 4 from J; bases not matched to a gene: 6. The germline CDR1 and CDR2 sequences are MDHEN and SYDVKM. The CDR3 is 14 amino acids. Each CDR3 protein is one row after TCRdb ran MiXCR on the PCR reads. The sample lists some 650,000 distinct CDR3 sequences, just under 20% occurring once. The sequence was collected from a human donor in good health. Some libraries in this study had Jurkat cell RNA spiked in. The chain combines TRBV28 with TRBJ2-7, with 9 bases that match TRBD1. The sequenced sample consisted of naive CD8+ T cells from blood, with Jurkat cell RNA spiked in. Documented subset: FACS-sorted CD8+CD4-CCR7+CD45RA+ naive T cells. DNA of the CDR3: TGTGCCAGCAGTACTACAGGGGGCGGGTACGAGCAGTACTTC. As protein: CASSTTGGGYEQYF.